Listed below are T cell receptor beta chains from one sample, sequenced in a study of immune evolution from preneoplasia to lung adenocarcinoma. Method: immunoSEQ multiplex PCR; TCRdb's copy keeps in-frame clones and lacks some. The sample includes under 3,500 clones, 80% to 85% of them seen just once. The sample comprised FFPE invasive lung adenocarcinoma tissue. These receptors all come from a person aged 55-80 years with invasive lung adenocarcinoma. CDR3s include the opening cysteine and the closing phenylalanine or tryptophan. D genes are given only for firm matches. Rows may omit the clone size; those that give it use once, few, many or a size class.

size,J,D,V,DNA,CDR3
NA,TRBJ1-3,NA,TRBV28,TGTGCCAGCCGGACTTCTGAAGGCACCATATATTTT,CASRTSEGTIYF
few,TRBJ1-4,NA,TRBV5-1,TGCTCCAGCAGCTCGGGACAAGTTAATGATAAACTGTTTTTT,CSSSSGQVNDKLFF
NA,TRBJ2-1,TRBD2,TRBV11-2,TGTGCCAGCAGCCCCACTAGCGGGAGCAATGAGCAGTTCTTC,CASSPTSGSNEQFF
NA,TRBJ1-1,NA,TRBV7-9,TGTGCCAGCAGCTTTGCGGGTAAGGCTTTCTTT,CASSFAGKAFF
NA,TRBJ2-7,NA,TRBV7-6,TGTGCCAGCAGCTCCGGACCTACCCTCGCCTACGAGCAGTACTTC,CASSSGPTLAYEQYF
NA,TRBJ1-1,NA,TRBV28,TGTGCCAGCAGTTATTCGTACACTGAAGCTTTCTTT,CASSYSYTEAFF
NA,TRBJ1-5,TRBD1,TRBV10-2,TGCGCCAGCAGTGAACAGGGGATGCAAAGCAACCGAAATCAGCCCCAGCATTTT,CASSEQGMQSNRNQPQHF
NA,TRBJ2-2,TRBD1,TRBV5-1,TGCGCCAGCAGCTTTACAGGGGTCGGCACCGGGGAGCTGTTTTTT,CASSFTGVGTGELFF
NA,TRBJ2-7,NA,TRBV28,TGTGCCAGCACCACGGGGCCCTCCTACGAGCAGTACTTC,CASTTGPSYEQYF
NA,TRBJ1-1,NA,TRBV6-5,TGTGCCAGCAGTTACTCGACAGCCACTGAAGCTTTCTTT,CASSYSTATEAFF
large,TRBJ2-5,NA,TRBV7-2,TGTGCCAGCAAAGGGGCACTCCCCCAAGAGACCCAGTACTTC,CASKGALPQETQYF
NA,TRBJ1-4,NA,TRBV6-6,TGTGCCAGCAGCCTAACAGGGACTAATGAAAAACTGTTTTTT,CASSLTGTNEKLFF
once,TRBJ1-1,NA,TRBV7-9,TGTGCCAGCAGCGTACCCGGGAATATGAACACTGAAGCTTTCTTT,CASSVPGNMNTEAFF
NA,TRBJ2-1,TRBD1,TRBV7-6,TGTGCCAGCAGCTTAGAGTGGGACAGTTTCAATGAGCAATTCTTC,CASSLEWDSFNEQFF
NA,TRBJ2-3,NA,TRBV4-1,TGCGCCAGCAGCCATTTAAGCGGATTCACAGATACGCAGTATTTT,CASSHLSGFTDTQYF
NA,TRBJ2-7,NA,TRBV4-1,TGCGCCAGCAGCCGCCTAAACAGCTTGAGCTCCTACGAGCAGTACTTC,CASSRLNSLSSYEQYF
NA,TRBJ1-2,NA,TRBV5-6,TGTGCCAGCAGCTTGGGTCAGGATTTTTATGGCTACACCTTC,CASSLGQDFYGYTF
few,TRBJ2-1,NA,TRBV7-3,TGTGCCAGCAGCTTAACTGGACTCAATGAGCAGTTCTTC,CASSLTGLNEQFF
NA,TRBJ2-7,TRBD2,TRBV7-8,TGTGCCAGCAGCTTTCTGGGGGGGTCCACCTCCTACGAGCAGTACTTC,CASSFLGGSTSYEQYF
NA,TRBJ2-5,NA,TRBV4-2,TGTGCCAGCAGCCAAGATCAGGCAGGGGATGTACAAGAGACCCAGTACTTC,CASSQDQAGDVQETQYF
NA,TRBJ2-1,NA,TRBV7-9,TGTGCCAGCAGCTTAAAGGGACTCACCGTCGGTGAGCAGTTCTTC,CASSLKGLTVGEQFF
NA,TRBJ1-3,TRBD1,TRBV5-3,TGTGCCAGAAGCCCCCGGGCGGGGACAGCCAACTCTGGAAACACCATATATTTT,CARSPRAGTANSGNTIYF
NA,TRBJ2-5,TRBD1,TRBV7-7,TGTGCTAGCAGCAATCGAGGGGGGACAGGGGAGACCCAGTACTTC,CASSNRGGTGETQYF
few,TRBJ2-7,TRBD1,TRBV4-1,TGCGCCAGCAGCCAAGCTCCGGGACAGGACCCCTACGAGCAGTACTTC,CASSQAPGQDPYEQYF
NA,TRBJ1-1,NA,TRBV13,TGTGCCAGCAGCTTCCGGACAGTGAACACTGAAGCTTTCTTT,CASSFRTVNTEAFF
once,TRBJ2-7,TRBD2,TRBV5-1,TGCTCCAGCAGCTTGGTGGCTAGCGGGCTAAGCTCCTACGAGCAGTACTTC,CSSSLVASGLSSYEQYF
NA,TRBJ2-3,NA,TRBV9,TGTGCCAGCAGCGCCAAGGGGGGCAAGGGTGGAATTGATACGCAGTATTTT,CASSAKGGKGGIDTQYF
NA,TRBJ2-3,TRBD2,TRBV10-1,TGCGCCAGCAGTCCGCAGGGACTAGCGGATACGCAGTATTTT,CASSPQGLADTQYF
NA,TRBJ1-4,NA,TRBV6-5,TGTGCCAGCAAAGGGATCGGTAATGAAAAACTGTTTTTT,CASKGIGNEKLFF
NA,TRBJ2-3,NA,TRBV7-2,TGTGCCAGCAGCTTATTCGGACCTAAGAACACAGATACGCAGTATTTT,CASSLFGPKNTDTQYF
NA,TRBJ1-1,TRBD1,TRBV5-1,TGCGCCAGCAGCTGGGGGGCAGGGGGCAGCACTGAAGCTTTCTTT,CASSWGAGGSTEAFF
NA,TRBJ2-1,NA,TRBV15,TGTGCCACCAGCAGAGATGGGGGTAACAATGAGCAGTTCTTC,CATSRDGGNNEQFF
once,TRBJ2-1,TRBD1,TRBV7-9,TGTGCCAGCAGCTTAGTGGGACAGATTAATGAGCAGTTCTTC,CASSLVGQINEQFF
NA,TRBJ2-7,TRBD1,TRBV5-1,TGCGCCAGCAGCCCCCCGACAGGGGACGTGGACGAGCAGTACTTC,CASSPPTGDVDEQYF
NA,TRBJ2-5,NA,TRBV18,TGTGCCAGTAAGCCCGGTGCGGACCAAATCCAAGAGACCCAGTACTTC,CASKPGADQIQETQYF
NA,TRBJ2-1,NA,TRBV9,TGTGCCAGCAGCGTAGATCACGATACCTACAATGAGCAGTTCTTC,CASSVDHDTYNEQFF
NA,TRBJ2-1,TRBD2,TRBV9,TGTGCCAGCAGCGCCCGGACTAGCGAGGTTCGCAATGAGCAGTTCTTC,CASSARTSEVRNEQFF
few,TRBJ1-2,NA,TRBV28,TGTGCCAGCAGTTTATCAGGGAGGGCTGGCTACACCTTC,CASSLSGRAGYTF
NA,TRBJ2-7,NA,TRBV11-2,TGTGCCAGCAGCTTAGATGGGGCGACCTACGAGCAGTACTTC,CASSLDGATYEQYF
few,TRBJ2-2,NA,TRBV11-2,TGTGCCAGCAGCCCGAGGGGAGCAGGAGACACCGGGGAGCTGTTTTTT,CASSPRGAGDTGELFF
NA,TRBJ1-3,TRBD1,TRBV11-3,TGTGCCAGCAGCCCCCCGGACAGGACCTCTGGAAACACCATATATTTT,CASSPPDRTSGNTIYF
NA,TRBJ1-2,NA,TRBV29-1,TGCAGCGTTCGACAGGCTAGCTATGGCTACACCTTC,CSVRQASYGYTF
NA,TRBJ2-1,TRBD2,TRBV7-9,TGTGCCAGCAGCTTAGCGCGGGAGTGGAACAATGAGCAGTTCTTC,CASSLAREWNNEQFF
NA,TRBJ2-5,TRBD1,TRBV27,TGTGCCAGCAGTTTAGGACAGGGGGCGTTGGAGACCCAGTACTTC,CASSLGQGALETQYF
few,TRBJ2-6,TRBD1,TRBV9,TGTGCCAGCAGCTCTCGGGACAGGGTGACAGGGGCCAACGTCCTGACTTTC,CASSSRDRVTGANVLTF
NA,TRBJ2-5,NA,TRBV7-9,TGTGCCAGCAGCCCGCTTTTTGGCCTGCTCTCCCAAGAGACCCAGTACTTC,CASSPLFGLLSQETQYF
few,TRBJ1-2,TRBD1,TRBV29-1,TGCAGCGCTATGGACAGGGGTAACTATGGCTACACCTTC,CSAMDRGNYGYTF
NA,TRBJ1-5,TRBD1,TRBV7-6,TGTGCCAGCAGCAAACAGGGGACGGATCAGCCCCAGCATTTT,CASSKQGTDQPQHF
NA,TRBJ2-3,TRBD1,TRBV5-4,TGTGCCAGCAGTCGGACAGGCAGGGAAGATACGCAGTATTTT,CASSRTGREDTQYF
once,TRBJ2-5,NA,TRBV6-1,TGTGCCAGCAGTGAAGGGGTTTGGGCAGTTTTGGCCCAGTACTTC,CASSEGVWAVLAQYF
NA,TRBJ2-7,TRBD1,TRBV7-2,TGTGCCAGCAGCAAACTGTCCGGGACAGGGGATGGGTCCTACGAGCAGTACTTC,CASSKLSGTGDGSYEQYF
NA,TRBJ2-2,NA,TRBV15,TGTGCCACCAGCAGAGTCAAGACATACACCGGGGAGCTGTTTTTT,CATSRVKTYTGELFF
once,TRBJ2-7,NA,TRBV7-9,TGTGCCAGCAGCTCAACCAGTATCCACGAGCAGTACTTC,CASSSTSIHEQYF
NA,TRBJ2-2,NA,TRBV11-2,TGTGCCAGCAGCTTAGAGAGGATCACCGGGGAGCTGTTTTTT,CASSLERITGELFF
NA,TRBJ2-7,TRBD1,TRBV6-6,TGTGCCAGCAGTTACGATGGACAGGGGACGTGGGAGCAGTACTTC,CASSYDGQGTWEQYF
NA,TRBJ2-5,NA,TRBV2,TGTGCCAGCAGGGTCAGGGAGTCCCAGTACTTC,CASRVRESQYF